This T cell receptor (beta chain) was captured by sequencing in a study of cytomegalovirus exposure and HLA in healthy donors. As regards this clone: What it binds is not known.

PCR involved 60 Vbeta and 13 Jbeta primers. TCRdb keeps only in-frame clones here, not all; method: immunoSEQ multiplex PCR. Here the sample table reports 40,000 to 50,000 clones. Overall study results and limits: Beyond CMV serostatus, there was no information to go on about immune exposure. Prior analysis indicated that the majority of TCR beta V segments exhibited productivity approximately 87% or approximately 30% of the time.

Material for sequencing was PBMCs. The source of this sequence is a woman in her thirties or forties in good health and CMV-seronegative.

The CDR3 sequence is CAIAGASNQPQHF. CDR3 sequence (DNA): TGTGCCATCGCGGGGGCTAGCAATCAGCCCCAGCATTTT. This chain links TRBV10-3 with TRBJ1-5; TRBD1 might be the D (6 bases). V was clipped by 8 bases and J by 0 bases, with 8 bases between them. The CDR3 totals 13 residues. Germline values: CDR1 ENHRY, CDR2 SYGVKD.